The clone carrying this TCR beta chain was seen at least ten times. Antigen specificity is unknown. This record belongs to a study of Graves' ophthalmopathy and Graves' hyperthyroidism. RNA transcripts were the source from which TCR beta CDR3 regions were amplified. RT-PCR with HTBI primers came first, then second-round multiplex PCR. Using its own MiXCR run on the multiplex PCR reads, TCRdb lists one record per CDR3 protein. The table records nearly 400,000 distinct CDR3 sequences, roughly 18% of them present only once. Study conclusions and caveats: The model's ophthalmopathy progression predictions had approximately 65% sensitivity and 72.22% specificity. The blood repertoire also included most expanded thyroid clonotypes above 0.001 frequency.

Source material: peripheral blood. The source is a woman in her late teens or twenties with Graves' ophthalmopathy.

The CDR3 protein is CASSLAPLTGSGNTIYF. Here the CDR3 DNA reads TGCGCCAGCAGCTTGGCCCCCTTAACAGGGTCGGGAAACACCATATATTTT. This sequence joins TRBV5-1 and TRBJ1-3, with a tentative D call TRBD1 (6 bases). Per germline, CDR1 SGHRS and CDR2 YFSETQ. V lost 0 bases to trimming and J lost 4 bases, with 17 bases between them. The length of the CDR3 is 17 residues. The whole variable domain, filled in from reference TRBV5-1 and TRBJ1-3, reads KAGVTQTPRYLIKTRGQQVTLSCSPISGHRSVSWYQQTPGQGLQFLFEYFSETQRNKGNFPGRFSGRQFSNSRSEMNVSTLELGDSALYLCASSLAPLTGSGNTIYFGEGSWLTVV.